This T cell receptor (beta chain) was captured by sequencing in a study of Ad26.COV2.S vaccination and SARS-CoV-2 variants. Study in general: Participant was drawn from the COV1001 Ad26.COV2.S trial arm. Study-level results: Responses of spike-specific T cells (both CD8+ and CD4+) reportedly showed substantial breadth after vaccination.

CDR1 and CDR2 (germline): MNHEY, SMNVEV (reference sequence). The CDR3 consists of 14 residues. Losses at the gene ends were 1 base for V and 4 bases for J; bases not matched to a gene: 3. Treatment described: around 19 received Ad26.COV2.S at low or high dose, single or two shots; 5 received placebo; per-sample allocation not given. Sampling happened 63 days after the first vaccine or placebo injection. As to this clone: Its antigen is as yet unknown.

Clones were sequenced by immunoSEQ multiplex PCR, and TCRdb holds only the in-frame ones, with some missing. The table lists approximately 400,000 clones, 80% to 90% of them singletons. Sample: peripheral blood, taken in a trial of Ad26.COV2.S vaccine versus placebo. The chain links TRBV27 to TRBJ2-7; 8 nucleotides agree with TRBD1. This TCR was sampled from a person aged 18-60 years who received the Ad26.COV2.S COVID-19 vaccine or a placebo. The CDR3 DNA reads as TGTGCCAGCAGTTTATTGACAGGGGATTACGAGCAGTACTTC. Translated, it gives CASSLLTGDYEQYF.